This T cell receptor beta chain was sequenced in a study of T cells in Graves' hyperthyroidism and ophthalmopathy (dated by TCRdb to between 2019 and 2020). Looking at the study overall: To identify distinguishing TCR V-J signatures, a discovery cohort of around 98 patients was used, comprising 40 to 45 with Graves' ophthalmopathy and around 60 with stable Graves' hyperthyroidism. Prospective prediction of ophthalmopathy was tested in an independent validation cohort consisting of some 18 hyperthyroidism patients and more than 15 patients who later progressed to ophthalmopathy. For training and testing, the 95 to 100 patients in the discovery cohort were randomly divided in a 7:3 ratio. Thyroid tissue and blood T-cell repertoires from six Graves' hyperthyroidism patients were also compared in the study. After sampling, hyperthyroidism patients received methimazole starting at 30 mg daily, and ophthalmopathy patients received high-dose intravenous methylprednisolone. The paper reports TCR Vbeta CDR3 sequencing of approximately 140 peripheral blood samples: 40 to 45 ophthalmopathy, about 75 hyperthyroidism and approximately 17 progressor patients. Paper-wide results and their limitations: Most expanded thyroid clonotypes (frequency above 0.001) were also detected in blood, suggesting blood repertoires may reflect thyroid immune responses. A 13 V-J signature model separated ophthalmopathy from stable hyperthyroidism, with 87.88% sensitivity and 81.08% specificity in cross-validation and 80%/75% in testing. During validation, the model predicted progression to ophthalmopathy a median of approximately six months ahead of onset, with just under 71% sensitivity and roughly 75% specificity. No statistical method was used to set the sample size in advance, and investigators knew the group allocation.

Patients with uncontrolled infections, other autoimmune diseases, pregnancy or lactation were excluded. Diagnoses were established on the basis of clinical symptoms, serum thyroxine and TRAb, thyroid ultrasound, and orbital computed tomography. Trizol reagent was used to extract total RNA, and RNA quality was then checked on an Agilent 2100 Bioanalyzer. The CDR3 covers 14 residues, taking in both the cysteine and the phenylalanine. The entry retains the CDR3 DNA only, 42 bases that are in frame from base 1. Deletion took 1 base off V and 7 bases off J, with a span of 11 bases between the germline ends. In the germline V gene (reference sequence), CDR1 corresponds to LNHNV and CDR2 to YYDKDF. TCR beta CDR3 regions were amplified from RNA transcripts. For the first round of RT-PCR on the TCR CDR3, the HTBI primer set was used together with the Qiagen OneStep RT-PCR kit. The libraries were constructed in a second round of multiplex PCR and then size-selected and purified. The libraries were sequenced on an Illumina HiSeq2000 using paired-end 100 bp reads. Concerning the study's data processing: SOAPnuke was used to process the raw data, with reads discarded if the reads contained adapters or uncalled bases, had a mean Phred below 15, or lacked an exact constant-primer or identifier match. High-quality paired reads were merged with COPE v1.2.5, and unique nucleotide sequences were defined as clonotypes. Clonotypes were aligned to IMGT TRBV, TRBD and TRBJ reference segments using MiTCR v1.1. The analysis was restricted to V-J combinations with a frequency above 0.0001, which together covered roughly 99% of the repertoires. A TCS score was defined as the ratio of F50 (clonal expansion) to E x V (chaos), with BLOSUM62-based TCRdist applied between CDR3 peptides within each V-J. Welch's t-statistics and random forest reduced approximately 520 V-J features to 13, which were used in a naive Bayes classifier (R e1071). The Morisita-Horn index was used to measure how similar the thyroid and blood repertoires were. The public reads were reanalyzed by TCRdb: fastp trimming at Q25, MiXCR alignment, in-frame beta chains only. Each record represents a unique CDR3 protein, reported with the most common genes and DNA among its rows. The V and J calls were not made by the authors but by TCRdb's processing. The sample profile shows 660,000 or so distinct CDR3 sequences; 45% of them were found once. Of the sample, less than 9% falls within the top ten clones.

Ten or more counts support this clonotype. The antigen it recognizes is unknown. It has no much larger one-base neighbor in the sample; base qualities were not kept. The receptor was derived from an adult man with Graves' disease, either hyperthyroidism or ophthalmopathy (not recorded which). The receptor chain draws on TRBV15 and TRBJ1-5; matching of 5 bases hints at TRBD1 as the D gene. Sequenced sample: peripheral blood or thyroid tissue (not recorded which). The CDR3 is CATSRGLGGQPQHF. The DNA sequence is TGTGCCACCAGCAGAGGGCTGGGGGGACAGCCCCAGCATTTT.